This T cell receptor beta chain was recovered during a study of T cell repertoires in cytomegalovirus infection. Study-wide context: HLA-C-restricted CMV epitopes, recently identified, and well-studied HLA-B-restricted ones were used by the study. Broader study findings: The study found HLA-C-restricted CMV-specific TCR beta clonotypes dominating the ex vivo response.

The CDR3 is made up of 16 amino acids. V shed 4 bases and J shed 5 bases, with 17 bases lying between them. From germline, CDR1 is MNHEY and CDR2 SVGAGI. This clonotype has a count of ten or more. Antigen unknown. TCRdb re-analysed the reads in MiXCR, keeping a single row per CDR3 protein. The data show approximately 1,000,000 distinct CDR3 sequences, 25% to 40% seen once. This TCR derives from a human donor in good health (CMV status not recorded). Some clones in this sample may be carry-over from other donors' samples. Sequencing was performed on cultured CD8+ T cells from PBMCs, taken from culture after CMV antigen stimulation. V usage is TRBV6-5 and J usage is TRBJ2-2; D is ambiguous. CDR3 in amino acids: CASSSSPAVGTGELFF. The CDR3 DNA follows: TGTGCCAGCAGTTCCTCTCCGGCGGTGGGAACCGGGGAGCTGTTTTTT.